This T cell receptor beta chain was observed in a study of CDR3 diversity in severe acne. Germline assignment: CDR1 LNHDA and CDR2 SQIVND (reference sequence). V shed 6 bases and J shed 6 bases, with 17 bases lying between them. The CDR3 length is 15 residues. TCRdb re-called the PCR reads through MiXCR, storing one row per CDR3 protein. The sample yields some 85,000 distinct CDR3 sequences, approximately 54% seen once. This clonotype was counted a single time. The missing conserved phenylalanine or tryptophan at the end of this CDR3 makes a read error likely. This clonotype was obtained from a male donor with severe acne vulgaris. The genes are TRBV19 and TRBJ2-2; possible D gene TRBD1, 6 bases. Input material: blood. CDR3 protein: CASSAPHREAGELFL. The CDR3 coding sequence is TGTGCCAGTAGCGCACCCCACAGGGAAGCCGGGGAGCTGTTTCTT.